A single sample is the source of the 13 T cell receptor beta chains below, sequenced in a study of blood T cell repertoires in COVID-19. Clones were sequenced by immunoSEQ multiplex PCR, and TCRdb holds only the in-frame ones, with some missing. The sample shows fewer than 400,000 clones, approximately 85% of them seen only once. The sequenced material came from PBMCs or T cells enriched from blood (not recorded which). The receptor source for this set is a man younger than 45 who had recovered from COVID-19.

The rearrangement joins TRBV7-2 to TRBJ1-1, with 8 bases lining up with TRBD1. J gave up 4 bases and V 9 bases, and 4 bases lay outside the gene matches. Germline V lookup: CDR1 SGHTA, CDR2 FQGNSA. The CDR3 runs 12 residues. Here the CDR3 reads CARRQGSTEAFF. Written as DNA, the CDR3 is TGTGCCAGACGACAGGGGAGCACTGAAGCTTTCTTT.

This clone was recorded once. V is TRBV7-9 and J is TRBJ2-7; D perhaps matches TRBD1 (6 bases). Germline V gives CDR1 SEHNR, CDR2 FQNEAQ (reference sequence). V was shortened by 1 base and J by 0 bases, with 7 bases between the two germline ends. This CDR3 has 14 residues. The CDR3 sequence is CASSLGTVSYEQYF. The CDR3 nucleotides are TGTGCCAGCAGCTTAGGGACAGTCTCCTACGAGCAGTACTTC. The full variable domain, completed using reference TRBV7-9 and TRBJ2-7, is DTGVSQNPRHKITKRGQNVTFRCDPISEHNRLYWYRQTLGQGPEFLTYFQNEAQLEKSRLLSDRFSAERPKGSFSTLEIQRTEQGDSAMYLCASSLGTVSYEQYFGPGTRLTVT.

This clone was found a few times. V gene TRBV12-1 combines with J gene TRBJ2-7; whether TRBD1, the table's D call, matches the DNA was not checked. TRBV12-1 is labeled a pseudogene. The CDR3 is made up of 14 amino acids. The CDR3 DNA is TGTGCCAGCAGCCCTGGACAGGGAGGGGACGAGCAGTACTTC. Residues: CASSPGQGGDEQYF.

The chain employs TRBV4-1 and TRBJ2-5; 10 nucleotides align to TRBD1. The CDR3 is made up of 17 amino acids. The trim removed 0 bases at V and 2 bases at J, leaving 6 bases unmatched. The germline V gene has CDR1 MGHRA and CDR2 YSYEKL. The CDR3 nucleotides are TGCGCCAGCAGCCAAGAAGGCGGGACAGGGGTGCAAGAGACCCAGTACTTC. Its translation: CASSQEGGTGVQETQYF.

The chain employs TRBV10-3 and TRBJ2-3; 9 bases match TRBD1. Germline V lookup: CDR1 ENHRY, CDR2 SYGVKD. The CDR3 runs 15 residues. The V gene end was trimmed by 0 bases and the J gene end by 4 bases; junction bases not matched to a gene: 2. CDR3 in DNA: TGTGCCATCAGTGAGTCGAGGGACAGGGCAGATACGCAGTATTTT. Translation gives CAISESRDRADTQYF.

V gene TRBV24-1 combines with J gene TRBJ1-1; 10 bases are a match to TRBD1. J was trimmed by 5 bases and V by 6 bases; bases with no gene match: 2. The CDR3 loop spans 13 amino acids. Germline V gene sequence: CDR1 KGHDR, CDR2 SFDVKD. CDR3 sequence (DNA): TGTGCCACCAGTCTGGGACAGGGGACTGAAGCTTTCTTT. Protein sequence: CATSLGQGTEAFF.

This chain's CDR3 is CASSIVALAKNIQYF. CDR3 nucleotide sequence: TGTGCCAGTAGTATTGTGGCATTAGCCAAAAACATTCAGTACTTC. The chain couples TRBV19 to TRBJ2-4, with D unclear. The germline V gene has CDR1 LNHDA and CDR2 SQIVND (reference sequence). Trimming removed 3 bases from V and 0 bases from J, with 9 bases in between. This CDR3 is built from 15 residues.

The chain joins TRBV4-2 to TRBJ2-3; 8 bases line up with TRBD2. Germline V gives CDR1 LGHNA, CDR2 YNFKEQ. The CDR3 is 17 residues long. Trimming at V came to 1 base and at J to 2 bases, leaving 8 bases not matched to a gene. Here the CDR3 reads CASSQVYRGGNTDTQYF. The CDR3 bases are TGTGCCAGCAGCCAAGTTTACCGGGGGGGTAACACAGATACGCAGTATTTT.

CDR3 nucleotides: TGTGCCAGCAGCTTACCGGGACTAGCGTTACAAGATACGCAGTATTTT. It codes for CASSLPGLALQDTQYF. The chain links TRBV3-1 (or the pseudogene TRBV3-2) to TRBJ2-3; the match to TRBD2 covers 10 bases. Germline assignment: CDR1 LGHDT and CDR2 YNNKEL (reference sequence). The CDR3 covers 16 residues. J was trimmed by 5 bases and V by 5 bases; bases with no gene match: 10.

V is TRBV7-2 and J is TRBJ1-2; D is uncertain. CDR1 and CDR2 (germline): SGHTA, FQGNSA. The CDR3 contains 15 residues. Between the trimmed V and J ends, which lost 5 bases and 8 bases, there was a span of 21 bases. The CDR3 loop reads CASSRERTGIGGYTF. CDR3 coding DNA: TGTGCCAGCAGCCGGGAGAGGACGGGTATAGGGGGCTACACCTTC.

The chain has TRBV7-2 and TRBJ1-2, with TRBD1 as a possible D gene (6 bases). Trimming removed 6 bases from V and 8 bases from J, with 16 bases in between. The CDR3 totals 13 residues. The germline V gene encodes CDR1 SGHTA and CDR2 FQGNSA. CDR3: CASSYTGIGGYTF. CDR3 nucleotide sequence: TGTGCCAGCAGTTACACAGGGATAGGAGGCTACACCTTC.

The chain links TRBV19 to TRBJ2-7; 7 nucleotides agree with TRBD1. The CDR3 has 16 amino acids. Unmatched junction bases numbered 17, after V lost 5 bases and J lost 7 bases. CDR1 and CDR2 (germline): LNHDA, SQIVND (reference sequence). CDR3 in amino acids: CASSWRRKQGTNEQYF. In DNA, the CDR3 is TGTGCCAGTAGTTGGCGCAGAAAACAGGGGACAAATGAGCAGTACTTC.

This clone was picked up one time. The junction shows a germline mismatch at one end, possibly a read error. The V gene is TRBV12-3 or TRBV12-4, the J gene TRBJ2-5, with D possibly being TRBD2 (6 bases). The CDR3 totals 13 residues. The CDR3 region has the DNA TGTGCCAGCAGTTTGCGGGACCACGAGACCCAGTACTTC. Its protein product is CASSLRDHETQYF.